These 27 T cell receptor beta chains originate from one sample sequenced in a study of OX40 agonist ivuxolimab in advanced cancers. Library prep was done by the immunoSEQ multiplex PCR assay. TCRdb re-hosts the immuneACCESS table, in-frame sequences only. Its copies lack some clones; in the studies checked, an unresolved V gene accounts for under half of them, and the cause for the rest is not known. In all, the sample holds roughly 19,000 clones, and approximately 70% of those were seen once. The top ten constitute 20% to 25% of the sample. Here the sequenced sample was CD4+ or CD8+ T cells sorted from blood, taken in a trial of the OX40 agonist ivuxolimab. These receptor sequences come from an adult with an advanced solid tumor such as melanoma, head and neck, liver or kidney cancer.

The chain recombines TRBV11-2 with TRBJ2-1, with D possibly matching TRBD2 (7 bases). V was clipped by 1 base and J by 7 bases, with 14 bases between them. The CDR3 is 15 amino acids. CDR1 is SGHAT, CDR2 FQNNGV, per germline. The CDR3 region has the DNA TGTGCCAGCAGCTTAGCCTTGGGAGGGGGTAATGAGCAGTTCTTC. This codes for CASSLALGGGNEQFF.

This chain connects TRBV6-1 to TRBJ2-7, with D possibly TRBD2 on 5 matching bases. V was shortened by 2 bases and J by 2 bases, with 13 bases between the two germline ends. This CDR3 has 15 residues. Germline CDR1 reads MNHNS; CDR2 reads SASEGT. CDR3 DNA sequence: TGTGCCAGCAGTGAACTCCGGGAAATTACCTACGAGCAGTACTTC. The encoded protein is CASSELREITYEQYF.

V is TRBV28 and J is TRBJ1-4; D is uncertain. V was shortened by 2 bases and J by 4 bases, with 8 bases between the two germline ends. This CDR3 spans 14 amino acids. Germline lookup yields CDR1 MDHEN and CDR2 SYDVKM. CDR3 sequence: CASSLMDGNEKLFF. CDR3 bases: TGTGCCAGCAGTTTAATGGACGGTAATGAAAAACTGTTTTTT.

This clone showed up just a few times. This rearrangement joins TRBV10-3 to TRBJ2-1; tentative D call: TRBD2 (6 bases). Germline values: CDR1 ENHRY, CDR2 SYGVKD. The CDR3 has 19 residues. V was clipped by 6 bases and J by 3 bases, with 27 bases between them. The CDR3, as DNA: TGTGCCATCAGGGTCAAGGGAGCGGGCGACCCCCGCAGCTACAATGAGCAGTTCTTC. Its translation: CAIRVKGAGDPRSYNEQFF.

The CDR3 DNA is TGTGCCAGCAGTACAGGGAATGGAAACACCATATATTTT. Residues: CASSTGNGNTIYF. The chain employs TRBV9 and TRBJ1-3; tentatively, D is TRBD1 (6 bases). This CDR3 has 13 residues. V lost 5 bases, J lost 3 bases, and 9 bases lay in between. Germline values: CDR1 SGDLS, CDR2 YYNGEE.

This clone is medium-sized within its sample. This chain connects TRBV30 to TRBJ2-5; D is possibly TRBD2 (6 bases). Germline V gives CDR1 GTSNPN, CDR2 SVGIG (reference sequence). V gave up 0 bases and J gave up 5 bases, with 10 bases separating them. This CDR3 region has 13 residues. The CDR3 nucleotides are TGTGCCTGGAGTGTGGGAGGAGGGGAGACCCAGTACTTC. Its translation: CAWSVGGGETQYF.

J is TRBJ2-3 and V is TRBV5-1, with 16 bases matching TRBD2. This CDR3 is built from 18 residues. J lost 5 bases, V lost 4 bases, and 10 bases had no gene match. Germline loops: CDR1 SGHRS, CDR2 YFSETQ. The CDR3, as DNA: TGCGCCAGCAGCCAGGGACTAGCGGGGGGGCCAGGTAGAGATACGCAGTATTTT. Translated, it gives CASSQGLAGGPGRDTQYF.

The rearrangement joins TRBV7-3 to TRBJ2-7; unclear D gene. The V gene's germline CDR1 is SGHTA and CDR2 FQGTGA. The CDR3 is 14 amino acids. Trimming shortened V by 5 bases and J by 0 bases, and 11 bases separated the two germline ends. The CDR3 DNA sequence: TGTGCCAGCAGCAAGGGCGTTGACTCCTACGAGCAGTACTTC. Translation gives CASSKGVDSYEQYF.

The chain couples TRBV28 to TRBJ2-7, with a possible D match to TRBD1 (6 bases). Trimming removed 6 bases from V and 4 bases from J, with 19 bases in between. The CDR3 loop spans 15 amino acids. Germline values: CDR1 MDHEN, CDR2 SYDVKM. CDR3 sequence (DNA): TGTGCCAGCAGGGCAACAACAGGGAACCCGTACGAGCAGTACTTC. Amino acid sequence: CASRATTGNPYEQYF.

The chain is built from TRBV7-9 and TRBJ2-3, with D uncertain. The CDR3 totals 14 residues. V lost 5 bases and J lost 2, with 11 bases in between. Germline V gene sequence: CDR1 SEHNR, CDR2 FQNEAQ (reference sequence). The CDR3 reads CASSPRVFTDTQYF. For the CDR3, the DNA is TGTGCCAGCAGCCCCCGGGTTTTCACAGATACGCAGTATTTT.

The chain combines TRBV25-1 with TRBJ2-1, with 10 bases matching TRBD2. Germline lookup yields CDR1 MGHDK and CDR2 SYGVNS. The V gene end was trimmed by 8 bases and the J gene end by 4 bases; junction bases not matched to a gene: 8. The CDR3 runs to 15 residues. CDR3 loop: CASSPGLAPYNEQFF. In DNA, the CDR3 is TGTGCCAGCTCTCCGGGACTAGCGCCATACAATGAGCAGTTCTTC. The variable domain in full, completed from reference TRBV25-1 and TRBJ2-1, reads EADIYQTPRYLVIGTGKKITLECSQTMGHDKMYWYQQDPGMELHLIHYSYGVNSTEKGDLSSESTVSRIRTEHFPLTLESARPSHTSQYLCASSPGLAPYNEQFFGPGTRLTVL.

This clone was found many times. The chain joins TRBV29-1 to TRBJ2-2; D is perhaps TRBD1 or TRBD2 (5 bases each). CDR1 is SQVTM and CDR2 is ANQGSEA in the germline V gene. The CDR3 sequence is 16 residues long. V lost 6 bases, J lost 4 bases, and 21 bases lay in between. CDR3 in amino acids: CSVNLQERGGTGELFF. Here the CDR3 DNA reads TGCAGCGTGAATTTACAGGAACGGGGTGGCACCGGGGAGCTGTTTTTT.

This clone showed up just a few times. The rearrangement links TRBV7-4 to TRBJ2-7, with TRBD2 matching 9 bases. V shed 5 bases, J shed 6 bases, and the junction held 14 bases outside the gene matches. This CDR3 contains 16 residues. Looked up from germline, CDR1 is SGHVT and CDR2 is SQSDAQ. CDR3 sequence (DNA): TGTGCCAGCAGCCGGGGGCGGGGGGGCCGGAAGGGCGAGCAGTACTTC. As protein: CASSRGRGGRKGEQYF.

The V and J genes are TRBV7-9 and TRBJ2-7, with 7 nucleotides matching TRBD1. Per germline, CDR1 SEHNR and CDR2 FQNEAQ (reference sequence). Germline trimming cut 5 bases from V and 3 bases from J; bases unmatched to any gene: 13. The CDR3 length is 16 residues. CDR3 loop: CASSPPGQATVYEQYF. The DNA of the CDR3 is TGTGCCAGCAGCCCGCCAGGACAGGCGACTGTCTACGAGCAGTACTTC.

V and J are TRBV7-2 and TRBJ1-5; 8 nucleotides agree with TRBD1. V gave up 8 bases and J gave up 3 bases; unmatched junction bases: 15. The CDR3 loop spans 17 amino acids. CDR1 and CDR2 from the germline V gene are SGHTA and FQGNSA. The CDR3 region is CASFTQGGAENNQPQHF. CDR3 bases: TGTGCCAGCTTCACACAGGGGGGGGCTGAGAACAATCAGCCCCAGCATTTT.

This clone was picked up a small number of times. The gene calls are TRBV7-9 and TRBJ2-7, with 12 bases matching TRBD1. CDR1 is SEHNR, CDR2 FQNEAQ, per germline (reference sequence). The V gene end was trimmed by 5 bases and the J gene end by 6 bases; junction bases not matched to a gene: 8. This CDR3 comprises 15 residues. The CDR3 here is CASSPGTGGDPEQYF. The DNA for the CDR3 is TGTGCCAGCAGCCCGGGGACAGGGGGCGACCCCGAGCAGTACTTC.

The chain has TRBV5-6 and TRBJ1-1, with no clear D. CDR1 is SGHDT, CDR2 YYEEEE, per germline. Trimming pared 1 base from V and 4 bases from J, leaving 5 bases between. There are 12 residues in the CDR3. The CDR3 loop is CASSLKFTEAFF. The CDR3 DNA is TGTGCCAGCAGCTTGAAATTCACTGAAGCTTTCTTT.

The CDR3 nucleotides are TGCGCCAGCAGCCCCGGGACAGGGACCTCCTACGAGCAGTACTTC. As protein: CASSPGTGTSYEQYF. This sequence joins TRBV5-1 and TRBJ2-7; TRBD1 aligns across 9 bases. Per the germline V gene, CDR1 is SGHRS and CDR2 is YFSETQ. With V trimmed by 4 bases and J by 0 bases, 5 bases remained unmatched. This CDR3 spans 15 amino acids.

This chain links TRBV27 with TRBJ2-1; D not certain. The V gene's germline CDR1 is MNHEY and CDR2 SMNVEV (reference sequence). The V end was cut by 9 bases, the J end by 10 bases, with 13 bases between. CDR3 size: 11 residues. CDR3 protein: CASSQAREQFF. The CDR3 DNA reads as TGTGCCAGTTCTCAGGCGCGCGAGCAGTTCTTC.

This chain uses TRBV4-3 with TRBJ2-3, with D perhaps being TRBD1 or TRBD2 (5 bases each). CDR3 length equals 13 residues. Germline-derived CDR1 and CDR2 are LGHNA and YSLEER. Trimming shortened V by 4 bases and J by 5 bases, and 10 bases separated the two germline ends. The DNA of the CDR3 is TGCGCCAGCAGCCCCTTTGGGGGAGATACGCAGTATTTT. This codes for CASSPFGGDTQYF.

V gene TRBV27 combines with J gene TRBJ2-7, with TRBD1 matching over 8 bases. The V gene end was trimmed by 0 bases and the J gene end by 2 bases; junction bases not matched to a gene: 3. The CDR3 spans 15 residues. Germline V gives CDR1 MNHEY, CDR2 SMNVEV (reference sequence). The CDR3 sequence: CASSLSDRVPYEQYF. As DNA, the CDR3 is TGTGCCAGCAGTTTATCGGACAGGGTCCCCTACGAGCAGTACTTC.

The V and J genes are TRBV28 and TRBJ1-2, with D possibly being TRBD1 (6 bases). Germline CDR1 MDHEN, CDR2 SYDVKM. The length of the CDR3 is 16 residues. The V gene lost 4 bases and the J gene lost 4 bases, with 19 bases spanning the gap. The CDR3 reads CASSSGQSINLYGYTF. CDR3 coding DNA: TGTGCCAGCAGTTCCGGACAGAGTATAAATCTCTATGGCTACACCTTC.

The rearrangement links TRBV28 to TRBJ1-4; no definite D call. V dropped 6 bases and J dropped 4 bases, with 12 bases sitting between them. Germline V lookup: CDR1 MDHEN, CDR2 SYDVKM. CDR3 length: 14 amino acids. The CDR3 DNA is TGTGCCAGCAGGTCGCCCTTCTTTAATGAAAAACTGTTTTTT. The encoded protein is CASRSPFFNEKLFF.

The rearrangement uses TRBV28 and TRBJ2-1; 7 bases are shared with TRBD1. The length of the CDR3 is 12 residues. The germline V gene encodes CDR1 MDHEN and CDR2 SYDVKM. J lost 8 bases, V lost 4 bases, and 2 bases had no gene match. The CDR3 coding sequence is TGTGCCAGCAGTTGGCAGGGGGATGAGCAGTTCTTC. It specifies CASSWQGDEQFF. Combining the CDR3 with reference TRBV28 and TRBJ2-1 gives the whole variable domain DVKVTQSSRYLVKRTGEKVFLECVQDMDHENMFWYRQDPGLGLRLIYFSYDVKMKEKGDIPEGYSVSREKKERFSLILESASTNQTSMYLCASSWQGDEQFFGPGTRLTVL.

This sequence joins TRBV7-9 and TRBJ2-7, with D maybe TRBD2 (6 bases). Germline V gives CDR1 SEHNR, CDR2 FQNEAQ (reference sequence). The length of the CDR3 is 14 residues. V was cut by 7 bases and J by 0 bases, with 13 bases left in between. The CDR3 DNA follows: TGTGCCAGCACCGGAGGGTCCCGCTCCTACGAGCAGTACTTC. Translated: CASTGGSRSYEQYF.

This chain uses TRBV19 with TRBJ2-1, with 8 bases identical to TRBD2. J lost 7 bases, V lost 1 base, and 3 bases had no gene match. CDR3 length: 14 amino acids. Germline lookup yields CDR1 LNHDA and CDR2 SQIVND (reference sequence). The CDR3 loop reads CASSIVLAANEQFF. The CDR3 region has the DNA TGTGCCAGTAGTATAGTACTAGCGGCTAATGAGCAGTTCTTC. Supplemented by reference TRBV19 and TRBJ2-1, the full variable domain reads DGGITQSPKYLFRKEGQNVTLSCEQNLNHDAMYWYRQDPGQGLRLIYYSQIVNDFQKGDIAEGYSVSREKKESFPLTVTSAQKNPTAFYLCASSIVLAANEQFFGPGTRLTVL.

The chain combines TRBV7-8 with TRBJ1-2, with D possibly being TRBD1 (5 bases). This CDR3 has 14 residues. CDR1 SGHVS and CDR2 FQNEAQ come from the germline V gene. Trimming took 5 bases from V and 7 from J, leaving 17 bases between them. This chain's CDR3 is CASSPLEGPVGYTF. The CDR3 nucleotides read TGTGCCAGCAGCCCCTTGGAGGGGCCTGTTGGCTACACCTTC.